This entry features one T cell receptor beta chain sequence. One entry per CDR3 protein, called by TCRdb with MiXCR from the 5' RACE reads. The sample records 70,000 to 90,000 distinct CDR3 sequences, approximately 12% being singletons. The data are from a study of early T cells in non-severe SARS-CoV-2 infection. V shed 8 bases and J 4 bases; nucleotides not matched to a gene: 7. The CDR3 runs to 13 residues. The germline CDR1 and CDR2 sequences are SQVTM and ANQGSEA. The TCR comes from an adult who was a healthcare worker with PCR-confirmed SARS-CoV-2 infection or an uninfected control (not recorded which). The sequenced sample consisted of whole blood. This chain connects TRBV29-1 to TRBJ2-1, with 8 positions matching TRBD1. CDR3 sequence: CSLGTGPYNEQFF. The CDR3 nucleotides read TGCAGCCTTGGGACAGGCCCGTACAATGAGCAGTTCTTC.